Sequencing of this T cell receptor beta chain was carried out in a study of blood T cell repertoires in COVID-19. Study in general: The study drew acute and convalescent COVID-19 samples from the United States, Italy and Spain. T cells, B-cell-depleted T cells, or PBMCs provided the cDNA or gDNA that served as material.

Original processing methods: Reference gene primer amplification gave nucleated cell count estimates. The table came from immunoSEQ multiplex PCR; TCRdb's copy has only in-frame clones and leaves some out. V, J and clone size are taken as reported in that table, and D and trimming were inferred from the DNA itself. The repertoire holds around 280,000 clones, with 75% to 90% as singletons. Sequenced: peripheral blood. The receptor comes from a woman between 45 and 65 years old who had recovered from COVID-19.

The CDR3 DNA sequence: TGTGCCAGCACCCGATCAGGGGGGAACACTGAAGCTTTCTTT. It specifies CASTRSGGNTEAFF. V and J are TRBV6-5 and TRBJ1-1, with 7 bases aligning to TRBD1. V shed 7 bases and J 1 base; nucleotides not matched to a gene: 6. The CDR3 is made up of 14 amino acids. Germline V gene lookup returns CDR1 MNHEY and CDR2 SVGAGI.